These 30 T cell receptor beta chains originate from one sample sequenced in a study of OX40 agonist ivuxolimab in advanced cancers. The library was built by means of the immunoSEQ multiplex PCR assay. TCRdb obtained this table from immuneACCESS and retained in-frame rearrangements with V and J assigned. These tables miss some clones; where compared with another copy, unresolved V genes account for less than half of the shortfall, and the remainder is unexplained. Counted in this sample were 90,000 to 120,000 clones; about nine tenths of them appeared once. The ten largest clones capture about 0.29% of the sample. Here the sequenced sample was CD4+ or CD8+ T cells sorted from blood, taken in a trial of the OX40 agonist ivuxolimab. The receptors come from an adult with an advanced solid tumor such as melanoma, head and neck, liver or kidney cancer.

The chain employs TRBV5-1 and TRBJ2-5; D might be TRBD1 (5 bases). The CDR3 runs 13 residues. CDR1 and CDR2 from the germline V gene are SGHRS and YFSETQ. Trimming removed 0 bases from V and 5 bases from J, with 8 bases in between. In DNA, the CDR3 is TGCGCCAGCAGCTTGGAGACAGAGGAGACCCAGTACTTC. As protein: CASSLETEETQYF.

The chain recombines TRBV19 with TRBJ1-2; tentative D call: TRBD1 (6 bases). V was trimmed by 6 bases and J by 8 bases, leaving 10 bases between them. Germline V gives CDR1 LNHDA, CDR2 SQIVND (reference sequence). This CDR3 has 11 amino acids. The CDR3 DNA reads TGTGCCAGTAGCCAGGGGAACGGCTACACCTTC. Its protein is CASSQGNGYTF.

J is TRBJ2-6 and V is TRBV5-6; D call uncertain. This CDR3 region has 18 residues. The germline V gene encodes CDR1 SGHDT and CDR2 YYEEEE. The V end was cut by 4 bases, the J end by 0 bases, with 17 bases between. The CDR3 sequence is CASSPEVGVFSGANVLTF. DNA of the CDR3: TGTGCCAGCAGCCCCGAGGTTGGGGTATTCTCTGGGGCCAACGTCCTGACTTTC.

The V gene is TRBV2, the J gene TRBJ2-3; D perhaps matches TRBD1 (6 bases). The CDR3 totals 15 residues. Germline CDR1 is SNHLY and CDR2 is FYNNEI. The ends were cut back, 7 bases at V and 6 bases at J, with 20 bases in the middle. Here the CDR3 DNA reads TGTGCCAGCAAGGGGGATCGGGGAAGCAGGGATACGCAGTATTTT. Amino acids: CASKGDRGSRDTQYF.

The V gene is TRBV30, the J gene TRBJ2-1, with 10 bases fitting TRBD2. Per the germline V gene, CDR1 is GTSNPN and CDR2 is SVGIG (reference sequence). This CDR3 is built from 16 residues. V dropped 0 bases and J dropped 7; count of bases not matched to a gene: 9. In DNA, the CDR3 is TGTGCCTGGAGTGTGTGGTCTAGCGGGAGCAGAAATGAGCAGTTCTTC. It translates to CAWSVWSSGSRNEQFF.

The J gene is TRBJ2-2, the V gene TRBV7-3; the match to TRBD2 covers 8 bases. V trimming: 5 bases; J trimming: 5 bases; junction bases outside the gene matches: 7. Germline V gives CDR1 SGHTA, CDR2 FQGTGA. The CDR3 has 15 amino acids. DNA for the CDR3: TGTGCCAGCAGCAGACTGGGCGGGAGGACCGGGGAGCTGTTTTTT. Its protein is CASSRLGGRTGELFF.

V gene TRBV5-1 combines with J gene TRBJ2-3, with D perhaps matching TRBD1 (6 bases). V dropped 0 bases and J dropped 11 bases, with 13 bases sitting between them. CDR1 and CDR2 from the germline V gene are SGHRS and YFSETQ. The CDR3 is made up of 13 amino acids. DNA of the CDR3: TGCGCCAGCAGCTTGGGAGGGGGTCCAGGGCAGTATTTT. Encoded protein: CASSLGGGPGQYF.

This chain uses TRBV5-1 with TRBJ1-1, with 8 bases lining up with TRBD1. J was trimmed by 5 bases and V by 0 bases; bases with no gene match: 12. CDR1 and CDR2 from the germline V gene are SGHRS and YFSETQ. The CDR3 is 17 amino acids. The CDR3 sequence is CASSLAGQGFSRTEAFF. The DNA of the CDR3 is TGCGCCAGCAGCTTGGCCGGACAGGGTTTTTCGAGAACTGAAGCTTTCTTT.

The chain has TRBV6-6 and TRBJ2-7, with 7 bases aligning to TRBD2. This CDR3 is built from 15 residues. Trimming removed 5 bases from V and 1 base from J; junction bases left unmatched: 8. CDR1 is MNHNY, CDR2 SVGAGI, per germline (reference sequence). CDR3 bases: TGTGCCAGCAGTACCGGGACTACCTTTTCCTACGAGCAGTACTTC. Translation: CASSTGTTFSYEQYF.

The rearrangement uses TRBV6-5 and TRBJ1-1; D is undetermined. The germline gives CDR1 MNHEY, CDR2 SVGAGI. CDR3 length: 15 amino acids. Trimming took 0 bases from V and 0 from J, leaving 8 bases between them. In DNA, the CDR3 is TGTGCCAGCAGTTACTCGACACGGTTGAACACTGAAGCTTTCTTT. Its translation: CASSYSTRLNTEAFF.

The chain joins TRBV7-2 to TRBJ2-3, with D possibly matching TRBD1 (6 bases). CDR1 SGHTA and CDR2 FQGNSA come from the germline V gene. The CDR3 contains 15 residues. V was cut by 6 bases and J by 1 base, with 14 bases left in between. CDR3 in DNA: TGTGCCAGCAGTAGAACAGGGCTTCGCACAGATACGCAGTATTTT. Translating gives CASSRTGLRTDTQYF. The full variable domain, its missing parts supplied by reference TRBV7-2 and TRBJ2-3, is GAGVSQSPSNKVTEKGKDVELRCDPISGHTALYWYRQSLGQGLEFLIYFQGNSAPDKSGLPSDRFSAERTGGSVSTLTIQRTQQEDSAVYLCASSRTGLRTDTQYFGPGTRLTVL.

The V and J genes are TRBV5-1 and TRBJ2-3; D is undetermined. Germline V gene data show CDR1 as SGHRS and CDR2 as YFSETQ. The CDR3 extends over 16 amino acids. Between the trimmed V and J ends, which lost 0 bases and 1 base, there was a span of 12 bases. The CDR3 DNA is TGCGCCAGCAGCTTGGAAGGGCGCGCTGGCACAGATACGCAGTATTTT. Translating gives CASSLEGRAGTDTQYF.

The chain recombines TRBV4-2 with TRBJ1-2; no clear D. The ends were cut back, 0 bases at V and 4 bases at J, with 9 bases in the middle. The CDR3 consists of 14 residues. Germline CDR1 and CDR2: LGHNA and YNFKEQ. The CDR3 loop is CASSQEEGLYGYTF. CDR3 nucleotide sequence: TGTGCCAGCAGCCAAGAGGAGGGTCTCTATGGCTACACCTTC.

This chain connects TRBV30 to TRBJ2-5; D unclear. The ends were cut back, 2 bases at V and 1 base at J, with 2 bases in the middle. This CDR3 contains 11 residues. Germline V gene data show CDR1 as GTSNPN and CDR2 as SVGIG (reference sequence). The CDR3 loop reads CAWSTQETQYF. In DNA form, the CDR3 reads TGTGCCTGGAGTACCCAAGAGACCCAGTACTTC.

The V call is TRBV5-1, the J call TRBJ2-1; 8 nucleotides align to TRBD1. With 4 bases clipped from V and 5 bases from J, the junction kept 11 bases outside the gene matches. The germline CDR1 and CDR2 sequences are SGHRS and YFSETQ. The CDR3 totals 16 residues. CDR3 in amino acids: CASSPSPGTGDNEQFF. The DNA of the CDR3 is TGCGCCAGCAGCCCATCCCCCGGGACAGGTGACAATGAGCAGTTCTTC. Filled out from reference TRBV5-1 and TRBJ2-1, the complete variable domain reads KAGVTQTPRYLIKTRGQQVTLSCSPISGHRSVSWYQQTPGQGLQFLFEYFSETQRNKGNFPGRFSGRQFSNSRSEMNVSTLELGDSALYLCASSPSPGTGDNEQFFGPGTRLTVL.

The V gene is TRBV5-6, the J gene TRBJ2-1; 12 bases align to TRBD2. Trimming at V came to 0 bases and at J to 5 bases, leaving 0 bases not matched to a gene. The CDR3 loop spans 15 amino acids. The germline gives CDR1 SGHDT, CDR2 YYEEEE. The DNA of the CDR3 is TGTGCCAGCAGCTTGGGACTAGCGGGAGACAATGAGCAGTTCTTC. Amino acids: CASSLGLAGDNEQFF.

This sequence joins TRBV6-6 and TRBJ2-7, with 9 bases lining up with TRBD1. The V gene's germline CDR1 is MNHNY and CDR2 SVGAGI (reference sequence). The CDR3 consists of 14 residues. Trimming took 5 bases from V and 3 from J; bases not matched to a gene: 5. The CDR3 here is CASSNPGQGYEQYF. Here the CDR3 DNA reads TGTGCCAGCAGTAACCCGGGACAGGGCTACGAGCAGTACTTC.

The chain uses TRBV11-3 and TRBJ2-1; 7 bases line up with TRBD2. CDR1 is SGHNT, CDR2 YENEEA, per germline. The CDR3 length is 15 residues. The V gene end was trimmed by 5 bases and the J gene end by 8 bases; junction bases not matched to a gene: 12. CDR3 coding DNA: TGTGCCAGCAGCAGCGGGCTTGGGGGGAGGGATGAGCAGTTCTTC. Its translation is CASSSGLGGRDEQFF.

The chain's CDR3 is CASSELPGTYEQYF. In DNA form, the CDR3 reads TGCGCCAGCAGTGAGCTGCCGGGGACCTACGAGCAGTACTTC. The V and J genes are TRBV5-1 and TRBJ2-7; a weak D match, TRBD2 (5 bases). Germline V gene sequence: CDR1 SGHRS, CDR2 YFSETQ. The V end was cut by 5 bases, the J end by 2 bases, with 14 bases between. The CDR3 has 14 amino acids.

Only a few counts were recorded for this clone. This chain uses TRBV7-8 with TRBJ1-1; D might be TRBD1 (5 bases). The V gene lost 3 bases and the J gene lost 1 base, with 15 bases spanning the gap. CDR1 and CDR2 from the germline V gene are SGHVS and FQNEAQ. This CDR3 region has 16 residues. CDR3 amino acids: CASSFPPWTTNTEAFF. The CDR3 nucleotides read TGTGCCAGCAGCTTCCCCCCCTGGACAACGAACACTGAAGCTTTCTTT.

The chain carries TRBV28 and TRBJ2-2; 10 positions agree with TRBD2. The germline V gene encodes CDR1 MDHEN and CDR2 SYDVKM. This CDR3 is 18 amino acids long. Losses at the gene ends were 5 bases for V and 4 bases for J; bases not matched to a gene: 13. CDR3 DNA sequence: TGTGCCAGCAGTAGCCCCCGAGGAGCGGGAGGGGTCACCGGGGAGCTGTTTTTT. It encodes CASSSPRGAGGVTGELFF.

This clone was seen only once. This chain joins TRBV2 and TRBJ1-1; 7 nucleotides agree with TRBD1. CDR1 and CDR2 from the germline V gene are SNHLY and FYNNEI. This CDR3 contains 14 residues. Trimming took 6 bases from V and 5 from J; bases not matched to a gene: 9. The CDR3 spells CASRRETGLTEAFF. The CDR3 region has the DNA TGTGCCAGCAGACGGGAGACAGGGCTAACTGAAGCTTTCTTT. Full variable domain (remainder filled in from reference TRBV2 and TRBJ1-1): EPEVTQTPSHQVTQMGQEVILRCVPISNHLYFYWYRQILGQKVEFLVSFYNNEISEKSEIFDDQFSVERPDGSNFTLKIRSTKLEDSAMYFCASRRETGLTEAFFGQGTRLTVV.

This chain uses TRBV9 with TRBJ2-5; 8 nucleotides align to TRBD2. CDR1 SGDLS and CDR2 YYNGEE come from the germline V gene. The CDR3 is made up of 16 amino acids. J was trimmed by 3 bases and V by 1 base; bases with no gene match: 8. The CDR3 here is CASSVKSGRGEETQYF. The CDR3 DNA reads TGTGCCAGCAGCGTAAAAAGCGGGAGAGGTGAAGAGACCCAGTACTTC. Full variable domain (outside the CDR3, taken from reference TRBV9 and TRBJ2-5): DSGVTQTPKHLITATGQRVTLRCSPRSGDLSVYWYQQSLDQGLQFLIQYYNGEERAKGNILERFSAQQFPDLHSELNLSSLELGDSALYFCASSVKSGRGEETQYFGPGTRLLVL.

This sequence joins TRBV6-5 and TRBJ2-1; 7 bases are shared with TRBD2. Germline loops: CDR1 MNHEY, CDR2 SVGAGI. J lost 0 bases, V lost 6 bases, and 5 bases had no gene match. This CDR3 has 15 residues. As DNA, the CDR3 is TGTGCCAGCAGGCGGGACTACAACTCCTACAATGAGCAGTTCTTC. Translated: CASRRDYNSYNEQFF.

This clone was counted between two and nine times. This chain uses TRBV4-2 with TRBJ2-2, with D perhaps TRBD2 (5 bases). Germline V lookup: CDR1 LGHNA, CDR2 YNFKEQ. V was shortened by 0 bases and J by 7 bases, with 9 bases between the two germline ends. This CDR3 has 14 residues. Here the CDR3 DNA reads TGTGCCAGCAGCCAAGATAACGGGATCGGGGAGCTGTTTTTT. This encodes CASSQDNGIGELFF.

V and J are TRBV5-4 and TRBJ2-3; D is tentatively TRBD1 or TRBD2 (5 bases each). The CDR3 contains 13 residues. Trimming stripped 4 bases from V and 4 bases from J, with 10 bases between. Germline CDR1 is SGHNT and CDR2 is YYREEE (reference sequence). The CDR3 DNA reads TGTGCCAGCAGCGCCCAGGGACCAGATACGCAGTATTTT. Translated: CASSAQGPDTQYF.

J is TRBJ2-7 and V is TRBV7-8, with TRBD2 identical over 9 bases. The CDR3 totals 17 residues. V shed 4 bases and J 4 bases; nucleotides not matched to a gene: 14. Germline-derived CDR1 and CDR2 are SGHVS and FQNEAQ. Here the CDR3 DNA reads TGTGCCAGCAGCTCCCTGGGCGGGAGGGCGAGGGGGTACGAGCAGTACTTC. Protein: CASSSLGGRARGYEQYF.

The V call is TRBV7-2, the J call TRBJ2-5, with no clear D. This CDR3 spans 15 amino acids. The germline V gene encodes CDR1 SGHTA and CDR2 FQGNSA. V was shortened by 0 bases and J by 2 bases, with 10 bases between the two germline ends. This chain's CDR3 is CASSLAHVAQETQYF. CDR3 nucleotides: TGTGCCAGCAGCTTAGCCCACGTAGCTCAAGAGACCCAGTACTTC.

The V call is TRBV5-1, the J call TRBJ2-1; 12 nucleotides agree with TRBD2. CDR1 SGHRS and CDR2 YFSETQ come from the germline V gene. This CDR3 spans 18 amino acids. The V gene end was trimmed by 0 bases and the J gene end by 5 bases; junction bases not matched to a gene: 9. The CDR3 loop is CASSLEGGLAGFDNEQFF. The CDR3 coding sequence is TGCGCCAGCAGCTTGGAAGGGGGACTAGCGGGTTTCGACAATGAGCAGTTCTTC.

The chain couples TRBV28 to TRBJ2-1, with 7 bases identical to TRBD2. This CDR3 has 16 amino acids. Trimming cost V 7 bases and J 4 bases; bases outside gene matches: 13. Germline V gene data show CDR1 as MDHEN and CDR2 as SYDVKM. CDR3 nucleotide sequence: TGTGCCAGCACCAACTCTCCGGGAGGTACTTACAATGAGCAGTTCTTC. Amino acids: CASTNSPGGTYNEQFF.